This T cell receptor (beta chain) appears in the sequencing data of a study of regulatory T cells in long-lasting Graves disease. Time point reported: newly diagnosed GD, antithyroid drugs for less than 3 months. Following extraction of RNA from PBMCs, that RNA was used to make the TCR library. To make TCR beta libraries, researchers used iRepertoire HTBI primers and Arm-PCR of CDR3 regions. TCRdb ran MiXCR on the multiplex PCR reads and lists one entry per CDR3 protein. The sample includes roughly 350,000 distinct CDR3 sequences, over 15% of them seen just once. Concerning this clonotype: Its target is not known.

V was clipped by 3 bases and J by 4 bases, with 15 bases between them. The CDR3 is 14 residues long. Germline values: CDR1 DFQATT, CDR2 SNEGSKA (reference sequence). Findings of the study overall: Accuracy was perhaps lowered by the small sample size.

These data are also associated with another study on T cells in Graves' hyperthyroidism and ophthalmopathy. That paper states: First-round RT-PCR targeting the TCR CDR3 was performed with the HTBI primer set.

This clonotype was obtained from a man in his forties with Graves disease. The starting material was peripheral blood mononuclear cells (PBMCs), obtained at new diagnosis, from a patient treated with antithyroid drugs. The chain employs TRBV20-1 and TRBJ1-2; weak D call: TRBD1 (6 bases). CDR3 in amino acids: CSASRGGRIYGYTF. The CDR3 nucleotides are TGCAGTGCTAGTAGAGGGGGTAGGATCTATGGCTACACCTTC.